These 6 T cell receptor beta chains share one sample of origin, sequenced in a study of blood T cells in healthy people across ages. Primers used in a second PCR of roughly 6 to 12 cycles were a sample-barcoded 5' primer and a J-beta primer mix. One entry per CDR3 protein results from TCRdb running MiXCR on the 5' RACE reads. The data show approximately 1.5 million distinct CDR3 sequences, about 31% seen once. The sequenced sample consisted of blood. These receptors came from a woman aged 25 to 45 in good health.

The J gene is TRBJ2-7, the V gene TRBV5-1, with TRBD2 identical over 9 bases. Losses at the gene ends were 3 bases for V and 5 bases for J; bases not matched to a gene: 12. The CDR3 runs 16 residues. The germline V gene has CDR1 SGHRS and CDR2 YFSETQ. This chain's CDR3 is CASSSTSGLPWDEQYF. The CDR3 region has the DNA TGCGCCAGCAGCTCCACTAGCGGGTTACCCTGGGACGAGCAGTACTTC.

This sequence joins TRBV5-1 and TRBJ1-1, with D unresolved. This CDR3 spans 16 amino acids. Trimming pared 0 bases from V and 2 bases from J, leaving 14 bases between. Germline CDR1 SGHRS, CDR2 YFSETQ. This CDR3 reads CASSLESGRPNTEAFF. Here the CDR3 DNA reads TGCGCCAGCAGCTTGGAATCCGGCAGGCCAAACACTGAAGCTTTCTTT.

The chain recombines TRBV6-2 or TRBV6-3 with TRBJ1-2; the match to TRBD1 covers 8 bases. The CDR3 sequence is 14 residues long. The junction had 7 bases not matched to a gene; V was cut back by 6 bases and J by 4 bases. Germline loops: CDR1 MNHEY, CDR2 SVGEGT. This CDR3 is CASRSPGGGYGYTF. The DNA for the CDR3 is TGTGCCAGCAGGTCGCCAGGGGGCGGCTATGGCTACACCTTC.

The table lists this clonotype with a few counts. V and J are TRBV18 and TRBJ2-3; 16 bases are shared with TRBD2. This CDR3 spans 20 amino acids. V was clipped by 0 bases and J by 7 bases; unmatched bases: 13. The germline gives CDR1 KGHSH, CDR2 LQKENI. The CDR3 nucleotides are TGTGCCAGCTCACCACCGAATCAAGGGACTAGCGGGAGGGCCTCAAATACGCAGTATTTT. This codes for CASSPPNQGTSGRASNTQYF.

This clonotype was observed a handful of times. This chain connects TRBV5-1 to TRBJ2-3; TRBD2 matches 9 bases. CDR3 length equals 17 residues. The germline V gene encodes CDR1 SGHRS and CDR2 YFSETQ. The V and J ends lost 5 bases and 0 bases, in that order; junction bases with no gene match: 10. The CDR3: CASRVGLAGPSTDTQYF. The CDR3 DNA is TGCGCCAGCAGAGTGGGGCTAGCGGGGCCTAGCACAGATACGCAGTATTTT.

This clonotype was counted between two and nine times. CDR3 sequence reads: CASSSSGLLGYEQYF. The CDR3 nucleotides read TGTGCCAGCAGTTCCTCCGGACTCTTAGGCTACGAGCAGTACTTC. The J gene is TRBJ2-7, the V gene TRBV28, with a weak D call TRBD2 (5 bases). V lost 4 bases and J lost 3, with 16 bases in between. The CDR3 has 15 residues. The germline gives CDR1 MDHEN, CDR2 SYDVKM.